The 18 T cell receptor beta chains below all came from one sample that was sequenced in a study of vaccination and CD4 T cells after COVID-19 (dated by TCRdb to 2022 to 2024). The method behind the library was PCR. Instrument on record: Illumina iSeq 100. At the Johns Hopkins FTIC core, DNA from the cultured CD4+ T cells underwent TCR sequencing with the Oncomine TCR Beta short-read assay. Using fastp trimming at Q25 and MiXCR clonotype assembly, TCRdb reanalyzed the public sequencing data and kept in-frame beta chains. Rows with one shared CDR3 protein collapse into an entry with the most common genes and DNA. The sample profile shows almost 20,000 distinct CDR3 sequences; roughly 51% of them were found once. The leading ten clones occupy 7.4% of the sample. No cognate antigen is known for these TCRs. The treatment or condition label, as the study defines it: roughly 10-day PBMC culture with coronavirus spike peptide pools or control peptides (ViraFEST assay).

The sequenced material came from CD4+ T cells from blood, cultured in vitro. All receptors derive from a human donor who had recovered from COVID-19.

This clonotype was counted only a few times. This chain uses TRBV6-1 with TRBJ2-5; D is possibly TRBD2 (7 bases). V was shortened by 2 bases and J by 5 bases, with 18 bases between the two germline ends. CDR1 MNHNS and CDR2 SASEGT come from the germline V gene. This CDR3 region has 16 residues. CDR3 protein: CASSERVSGGRETQYF. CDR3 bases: TGTGCCAGCAGTGAAAGGGTTTCGGGGGGCCGGGAGACCCAGTACTTC.

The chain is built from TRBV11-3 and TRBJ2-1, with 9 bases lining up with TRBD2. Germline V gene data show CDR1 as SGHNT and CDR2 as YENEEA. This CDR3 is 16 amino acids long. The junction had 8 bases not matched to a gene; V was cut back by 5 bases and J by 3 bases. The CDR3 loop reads CASSPILAGYYNEQFF. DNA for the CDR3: TGTGCCAGCAGCCCTATCCTAGCGGGGTACTACAATGAGCAGTTCTTC.

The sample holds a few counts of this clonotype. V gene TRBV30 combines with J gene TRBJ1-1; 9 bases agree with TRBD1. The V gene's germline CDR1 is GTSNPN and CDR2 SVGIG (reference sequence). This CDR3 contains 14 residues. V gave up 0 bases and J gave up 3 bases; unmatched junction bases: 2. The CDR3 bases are TGTGCCTGGAGTGTAGGGACAGGGTACACTGAAGCTTTCTTT. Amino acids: CAWSVGTGYTEAFF.

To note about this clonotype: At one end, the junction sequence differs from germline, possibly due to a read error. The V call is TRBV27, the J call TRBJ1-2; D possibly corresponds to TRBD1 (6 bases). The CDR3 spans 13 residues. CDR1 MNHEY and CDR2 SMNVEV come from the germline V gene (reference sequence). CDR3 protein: CTSSSLDSYGYTF. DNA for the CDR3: TGCACCAGCAGTTCCCTGGACAGCTATGGCTACACCTTC.

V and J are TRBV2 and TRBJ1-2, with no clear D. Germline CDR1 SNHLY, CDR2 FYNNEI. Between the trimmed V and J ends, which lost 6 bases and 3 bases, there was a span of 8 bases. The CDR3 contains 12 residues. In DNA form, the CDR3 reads TGTGCCAGCAGGGAGAGAGACTATGGCTACACCTTC. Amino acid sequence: CASRERDYGYTF.

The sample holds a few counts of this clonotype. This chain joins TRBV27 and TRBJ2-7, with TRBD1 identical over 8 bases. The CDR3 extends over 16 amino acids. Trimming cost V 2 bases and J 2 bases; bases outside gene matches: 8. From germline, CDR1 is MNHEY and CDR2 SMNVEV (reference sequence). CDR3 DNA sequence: TGTGCCAGCAGTTTAATAGGCGGGACAGGTGCCTACGAGCAGTACTTC. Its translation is CASSLIGGTGAYEQYF.

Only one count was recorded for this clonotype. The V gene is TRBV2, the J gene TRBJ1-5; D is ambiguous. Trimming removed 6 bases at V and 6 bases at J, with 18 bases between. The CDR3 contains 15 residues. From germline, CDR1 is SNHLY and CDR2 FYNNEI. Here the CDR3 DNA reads TGTGCCAGCAGCCTGGAGACATTGGGGAGTCAGCCCCAGCATTTT. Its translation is CASSLETLGSQPQHF.

This chain's CDR3 is CASSSPRRGSSYNEQFF. The CDR3 DNA follows: TGTGCCAGCAGCTCCCCCAGGAGGGGTAGCTCCTACAATGAGCAGTTCTTC. The V and J genes are TRBV7-8 and TRBJ2-1; weak D call: TRBD2 (6 bases). This CDR3 spans 17 amino acids. Germline values: CDR1 SGHVS, CDR2 FQNEAQ. Trimming took 4 bases from V and 0 from J, leaving 16 bases between them.

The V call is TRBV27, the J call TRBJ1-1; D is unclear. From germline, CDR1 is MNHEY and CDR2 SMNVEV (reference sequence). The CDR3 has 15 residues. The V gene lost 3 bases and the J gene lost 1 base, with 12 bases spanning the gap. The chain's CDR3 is CASSFYSQKNTEAFF. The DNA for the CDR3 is TGTGCCAGCAGTTTTTACAGCCAGAAGAACACTGAAGCTTTCTTT.

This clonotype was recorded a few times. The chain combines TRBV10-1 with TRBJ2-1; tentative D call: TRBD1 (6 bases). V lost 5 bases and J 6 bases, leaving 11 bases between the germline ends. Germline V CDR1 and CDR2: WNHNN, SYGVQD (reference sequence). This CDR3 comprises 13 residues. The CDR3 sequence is CASSIGTPNEQFF. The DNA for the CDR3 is TGCGCCAGCAGTATAGGGACACCCAATGAGCAGTTCTTC.

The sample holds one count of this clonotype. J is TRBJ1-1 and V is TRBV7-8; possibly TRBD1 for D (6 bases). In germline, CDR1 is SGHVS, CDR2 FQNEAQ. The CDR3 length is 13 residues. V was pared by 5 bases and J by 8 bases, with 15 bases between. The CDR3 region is CASSRGGGGEAFF. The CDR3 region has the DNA TGTGCCAGCAGCCGGGGGGGAGGGGGGGAAGCTTTCTTT. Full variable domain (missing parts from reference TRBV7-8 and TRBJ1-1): GAGVSQSPRYKVAKRGQDVALRCDPISGHVSLFWYQQALGQGPEFLTYFQNEAQLDKSGLPSDRFFAERPEGSVSTLKIQRTQQEDSAVYLCASSRGGGGEAFFGQGTRLTVV.

CDR3 sequence (DNA): TGTGCCAGCAGCTTGGCCGGACGGAACACTGAAGCTTTCTTT. It codes for CASSLAGRNTEAFF. This sequence joins TRBV7-9 and TRBJ1-1, with D unresolved. Per the germline V gene, CDR1 is SEHNR and CDR2 is FQNEAQ (reference sequence). Between the trimmed V and J ends, which lost 3 bases and 1 base, there was a span of 9 bases. The CDR3 is 14 amino acids.

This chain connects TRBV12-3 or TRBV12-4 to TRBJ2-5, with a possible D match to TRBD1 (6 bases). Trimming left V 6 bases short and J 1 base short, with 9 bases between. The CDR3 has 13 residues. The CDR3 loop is CASSAGAQETQYF. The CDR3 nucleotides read TGTGCCAGCAGCGCAGGGGCCCAAGAGACCCAGTACTTC.

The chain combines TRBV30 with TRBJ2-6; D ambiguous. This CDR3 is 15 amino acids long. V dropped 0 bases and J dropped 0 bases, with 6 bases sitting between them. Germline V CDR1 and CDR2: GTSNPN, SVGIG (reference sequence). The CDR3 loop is CAWSVLSSGANVLTF. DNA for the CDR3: TGTGCCTGGAGTGTACTCAGCTCTGGGGCCAACGTCCTGACTTTC.

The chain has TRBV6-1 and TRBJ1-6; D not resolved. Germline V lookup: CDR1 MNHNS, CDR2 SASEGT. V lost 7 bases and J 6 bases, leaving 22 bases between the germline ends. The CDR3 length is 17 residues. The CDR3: CASTPSRRRALNSPLHF. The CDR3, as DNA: TGTGCCAGCACCCCGAGTCGCAGAAGGGCCCTTAATTCACCCCTCCACTTT.

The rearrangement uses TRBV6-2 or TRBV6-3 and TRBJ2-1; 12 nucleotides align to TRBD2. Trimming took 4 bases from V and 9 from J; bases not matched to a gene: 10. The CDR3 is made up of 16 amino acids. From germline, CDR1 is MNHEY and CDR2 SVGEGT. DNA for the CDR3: TGTGCCAGCAGTTCCCCCGGGACTAGCGGGTACGGTGAGCAGTTCTTC. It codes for CASSSPGTSGYGEQFF.

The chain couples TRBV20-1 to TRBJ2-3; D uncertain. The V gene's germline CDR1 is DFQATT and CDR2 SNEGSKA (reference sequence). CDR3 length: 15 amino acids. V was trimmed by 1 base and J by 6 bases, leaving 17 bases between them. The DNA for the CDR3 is TGCAGTGCTAGAGTCTCCTCTTCTAGTGTCGATACGCAGTATTTT. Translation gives CSARVSSSSVDTQYF.

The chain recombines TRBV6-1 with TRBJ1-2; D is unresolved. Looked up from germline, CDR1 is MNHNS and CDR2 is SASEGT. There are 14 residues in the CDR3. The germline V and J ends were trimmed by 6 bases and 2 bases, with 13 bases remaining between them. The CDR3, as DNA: TGTGCCAGCAGAACCCCGGGGTCGAACTATGGCTACACCTTC. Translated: CASRTPGSNYGYTF.